A single sample gave rise to the 2 T cell receptor beta chains below, sequenced in a study of cytomegalovirus exposure and HLA in healthy donors. The PCR had 60 Vbeta and 13 Jbeta primers. Measured with immunoSEQ multiplex PCR; TCRdb has only the in-frame clones, and not every one. The sample carries 95,000 to 150,000 clones, around 72% recorded once. Input material: PBMCs. The receptors originated from a man younger than 40 in good health and CMV-seronegative.

This clone appeared a single time. The chain's CDR3 is CASSPGQGIIGETQYF. CDR3 coding DNA: TGTGCCAGCAGCCCGGGACAGGGCATTATTGGAGAGACCCAGTACTTC. J is TRBJ2-5 and V is TRBV5-8; the match to TRBD1 covers 9 bases. The CDR3 runs to 16 residues. Germline V gene lookup returns CDR1 SGHTS and CDR2 YDEGEE. V shed 4 bases, J shed 4 bases, and the junction held 11 bases outside the gene matches.

The chain carries TRBV4-3 and TRBJ2-3; 7 positions agree with TRBD2. The germline V gene has CDR1 LGHNA and CDR2 YSLEER. CDR3 length: 16 residues. J lost 2 bases, V lost 4 bases, and 9 bases had no gene match. DNA for the CDR3: TGCGCCAGCAGCCCCCTGCGGGGGAAGGCCACAGATACGCAGTATTTT. Its protein product is CASSPLRGKATDTQYF.